This TCR beta chain was found in a study of cytomegalovirus exposure and HLA in healthy donors. Looked up from germline, CDR1 is SGHNT and CDR2 is YYREEE (reference sequence). The CDR3 has 15 residues. V lost 3 bases to trimming and J lost 7 bases; unmatched junction nucleotides: 9. The primer mix had 60 Vbeta and 13 Jbeta primers. Measured with immunoSEQ multiplex PCR; TCRdb has only the in-frame clones, and not every one. The table includes 150,000 to 200,000 clones, about 87% detected once. Study-level results: Later on, an analysis tied over 15,000 TCR beta sequences to HLA alleles at 0.05 false discovery rate. Accurate prediction of HLA-A and HLA-B alleles (for most subjects) was reportedly achieved from TCR beta sequences. In an earlier analysis, most TCR beta V segments were productive about 87% or about 30% of the time. Later on, an analysis showed TCR association rates differing by HLA locus, with DRB1 the most and HLA-C the fewest.

On this clone: Its antigen is currently unknown.

Sequences were obtained from PBMCs. This chain joins TRBV5-4 and TRBJ2-1; 8 nucleotides align to TRBD1. This sequence was found in a young woman in good health and CMV-seronegative. The CDR3, as DNA: TGTGCCAGCAGCTCGTTAGGACAGGGTACGAATGAGCAGTTCTTC. Translated, it gives CASSSLGQGTNEQFF.